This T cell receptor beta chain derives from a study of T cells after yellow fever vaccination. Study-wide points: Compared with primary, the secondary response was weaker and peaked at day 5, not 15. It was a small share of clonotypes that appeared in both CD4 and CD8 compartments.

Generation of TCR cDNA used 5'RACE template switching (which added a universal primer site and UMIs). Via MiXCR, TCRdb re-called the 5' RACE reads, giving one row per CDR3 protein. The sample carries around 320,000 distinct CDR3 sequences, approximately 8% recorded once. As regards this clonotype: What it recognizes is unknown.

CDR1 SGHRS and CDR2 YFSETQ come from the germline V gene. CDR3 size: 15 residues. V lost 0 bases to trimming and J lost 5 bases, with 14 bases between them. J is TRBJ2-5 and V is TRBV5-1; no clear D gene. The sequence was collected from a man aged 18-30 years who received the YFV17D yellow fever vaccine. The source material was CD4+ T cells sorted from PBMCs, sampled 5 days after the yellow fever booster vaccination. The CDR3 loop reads CASSLAYSQLETQYF. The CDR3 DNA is TGCGCCAGCAGCTTGGCCTATAGCCAGCTGGAGACCCAGTACTTC.